These 16 T cell receptor beta chains originate from one sample sequenced in a study of T cells after yellow fever vaccination. TCRdb re-derived calls from the 5' RACE reads in MiXCR, one entry per CDR3 protein. The table shows about 150,000 distinct CDR3 sequences, with 6.2% occurring only once. The sequencing used CD4+ T cells sorted from PBMCs, collected on the day of the first yellow fever vaccination. Receptors originate from a young man who received the YFV17D yellow fever vaccine.

This clonotype was seen repeatedly, ten times or more. V gene TRBV10-3 combines with J gene TRBJ1-5; 9 nucleotides align to TRBD1. With 6 bases clipped from V and 1 base from J, the junction kept 4 bases outside the gene matches. The CDR3 spans 15 residues. CDR1 is ENHRY and CDR2 is SYGVKD in the germline V gene. The CDR3 here is CAISQDRGSNQPQHF. The CDR3 DNA reads TGTGCCATCAGCCAGGACAGGGGAAGCAATCAGCCCCAGCATTTT.

The J gene is TRBJ1-5, the V gene TRBV19; D is possibly TRBD1 (5 bases). The CDR3 runs 12 residues. Germline values: CDR1 LNHDA, CDR2 SQIVND (reference sequence). V shed 8 bases and J shed 7 bases, with 12 bases lying between them. CDR3 loop: CASQMGRQPQHF. The CDR3 DNA reads TGTGCCAGTCAAATGGGACGGCAGCCCCAGCATTTT.

This clonotype came up many times. V usage is TRBV5-5 and J usage is TRBJ2-5, with 7 positions matching TRBD1. V lost 7 bases to trimming and J lost 4 bases; unmatched junction nucleotides: 7. The CDR3 has 13 residues. Per germline, CDR1 SGHKS and CDR2 YYEKEE (reference sequence). Written as DNA, the CDR3 is TGTGCCAGCGATAAAGGGGGCGGAGAGACCCAGTACTTC. As protein: CASDKGGGETQYF.

The chain recombines TRBV24-1 with TRBJ1-5; 11 positions match TRBD1. The CDR3 is 15 residues long. V shed 3 bases, J shed 6 bases, and the junction held 3 bases outside the gene matches. CDR1 is KGHDR and CDR2 is SFDVKD in the germline V gene. CDR3 coding DNA: TGTGCCACCAGTGATGGACAGGGGGCTAGTCAGCCCCAGCATTTT. Protein product: CATSDGQGASQPQHF.

This clonotype was detected ten times or more. The rearrangement uses TRBV10-3 and TRBJ2-5; D ambiguous. CDR1 and CDR2 (germline): ENHRY, SYGVKD. This CDR3 contains 13 residues. V lost 4 bases to trimming and J lost 1 base, with 7 bases between them. The CDR3 nucleotides are TGTGCCATCAGTGGAGGCGGCCAAGAGACCCAGTACTTC. Residues: CAISGGGQETQYF.

This clonotype has only a few counts. The chain combines TRBV10-3 with TRBJ1-2, with 7 positions matching TRBD1. The trim removed 4 bases at V and 5 bases at J, leaving 7 bases unmatched. The germline V gene encodes CDR1 ENHRY and CDR2 SYGVKD. CDR3 size: 14 residues. CDR3 amino acids: CAISALEGAYGYTF. Written as DNA, the CDR3 is TGTGCCATCAGTGCCTTGGAGGGGGCTTATGGCTACACCTTC.

This clonotype showed up many times. For the CDR3, the DNA is TGTGCCAGCAGTACCGGGAGCGGGGGGGCCAGGGCAGATACGCAGTATTTT. Amino acids: CASSTGSGGARADTQYF. V is TRBV27 and J is TRBJ2-3, with 10 nucleotides matching TRBD2. The germline CDR1 and CDR2 sequences are MNHEY and SMNVEV (reference sequence). The ends lost 5 bases at V and 4 bases at J; junction bases unmatched: 12. This CDR3 contains 17 residues.

This clonotype came up many times. V gene TRBV12-3 or TRBV12-4 combines with J gene TRBJ1-2; 9 bases match TRBD1. The CDR3 consists of 15 residues. The trim removed 4 bases at V and 4 bases at J, leaving 7 bases unmatched. The CDR3 DNA is TGTGCCAGCAGTTCATTACAGGGGGCGAGCTATGGCTACACCTTC. Translated: CASSSLQGASYGYTF.

There are many counts of this clonotype. The chain recombines TRBV28 with TRBJ1-6, with no clear D. This CDR3 region has 12 residues. V was cut by 5 bases and J by 7 bases, with 6 bases left in between. CDR1 is MDHEN and CDR2 is SYDVKM in the germline V gene. This CDR3 reads CASSRPNSPLHF. The DNA of the CDR3 is TGTGCCAGCAGTCGTCCCAATTCACCCCTCCACTTT.

The CDR3 sequence is CASSQNSGGIQETQYF. The CDR3 DNA sequence: TGCGCCAGCAGCCAAAATAGCGGGGGGATCCAAGAGACCCAGTACTTC. This sequence joins TRBV4-3 and TRBJ2-5, with 10 bases identical to TRBD2. Germline lookup yields CDR1 LGHNA and CDR2 YSLEER. The CDR3 is 16 amino acids. V shed 2 bases, J shed 1 base, and the junction held 4 bases outside the gene matches.

There are many counts of this clonotype. The chain joins TRBV7-2 to TRBJ2-7; 8 bases align to TRBD1. The germline V gene has CDR1 SGHTA and CDR2 FQGNSA. The CDR3 runs 14 residues. V lost 1 base and J lost 6; bases outside the gene matches: 5. This chain's CDR3 is CASSLGQGAGEQYV. The CDR3 region has the DNA TGTGCCAGCAGCTTAGGGCAGGGGGCAGGCGAGCAGTACGTC.

Turning to this clonotype: Possible read error: a much larger clone is one base away. The chain links TRBV5-1 to TRBJ2-2, with 8 bases lining up with TRBD1. V trimming: 3 bases; J trimming: 0 bases; junction bases outside the gene matches: 1. CDR1 and CDR2 from the germline V gene are SGHRS and YFSETQ. The CDR3 runs 15 residues. The CDR3 protein is CASSSGQANTGELFF. CDR3 sequence (DNA): TGCGCCAGCAGCTCGGGACAGGCGAACACCGGGGAGCTGTTTTTT.

Ten or more counts support this clonotype. This chain links TRBV4-3 with TRBJ2-5; D is perhaps TRBD1 or TRBD2 (5 bases each). The V gene's germline CDR1 is LGHNA and CDR2 YSLEER. The V end was cut by 0 bases, the J end by 7 bases, with 18 bases between. CDR3 length equals 16 residues. The CDR3 DNA reads TGCGCCAGCAGCCAAGATTCCGGGGCGCTCGTTCGGACCCAGTACTTC. Translating gives CASSQDSGALVRTQYF.

This clonotype was detected a few times. This chain connects TRBV15 to TRBJ2-7; either TRBD1 or TRBD2 may fit D (6 bases each). The CDR3 has 16 residues. Trimming pared 0 bases from V and 5 bases from J, leaving 17 bases between. Germline V lookup: CDR1 LNHNV, CDR2 YYDKDF (reference sequence). In DNA, the CDR3 is TGTGCCACCAGCAGAGACCGTCTACAGGGCGGGGACGAGCAGTACTTC. It codes for CATSRDRLQGGDEQYF.

At least ten counts were recorded for this clonotype. The chain employs TRBV7-2 and TRBJ2-3, with 9 bases identical to TRBD2. V dropped 5 bases and J dropped 4; count of bases not matched to a gene: 13. The CDR3 sequence is 17 residues long. Looked up from germline, CDR1 is SGHTA and CDR2 is FQGNSA. The CDR3 is CASSGQTSGVDADTQYF. DNA of the CDR3: TGTGCCAGCAGCGGCCAGACTAGCGGAGTTGACGCAGATACGCAGTATTTT.

This clonotype was seen ten or more times. The CDR3 loop reads CASSLACSGQGINEQYV. The CDR3 DNA reads TGCGCCAGCAGCTTGGCGTGTTCAGGACAGGGGATTAACGAGCAGTACGTC. V gene TRBV5-1 combines with J gene TRBJ2-7; TRBD1 agrees at 9 bases. Trimming removed 0 bases from V and 5 bases from J; junction bases left unmatched: 12. CDR3 size: 17 residues. In germline, CDR1 is SGHRS, CDR2 YFSETQ.